A selection of T cell receptor beta chains follows, all from one sample in a study of T cell responses to AZD1222 COVID-19 vaccine. Repertoires were generated with immunoSEQ multiplex PCR, while TCRdb's copy carries only in-frame clones and drops some. This sample carries about 210,000 clones, 85% to 95% of them seen once, and the ten largest clones take over 1%. The starting material was peripheral blood, obtained on day 0 of AZD1222 vaccination. These receptors came from an adult in good health. The CDR3 runs from the conserved cysteine through the conserved F or W. D genes are given only for firm matches. Expanded clones are given a class, and other clones once, few, many or no size at all.

j_call d_call clone_size v_call cdr3_nt cdr3_aa
TRBJ1-1 - - TRBV9 TGTGCCAGCAGCGTAGGGGCCACTGAAGCTTTCTTT CASSVGATEAFF
TRBJ1-1 TRBD1 - TRBV30 TGTGCCTGGAAGGGGGGACAGTTCTCTGAAGCTTTCTTT CAWKGGQFSEAFF
TRBJ1-1 TRBD1 - TRBV7-9 TGTGCCAGCAATGAGGGGGCGTCCGGTAATGAAGCTTTCTTT CASNEGASGNEAFF
TRBJ1-3 TRBD1 once TRBV7-2 TGTGCCAGCAGCTTGGGACAGCTGTCTTCTGGAAACACCATATATTTT CASSLGQLSSGNTIYF
TRBJ2-5 TRBD1 - TRBV28 TGTGCCAGCAGCCTACAGGGGGCACGGGAGACCCAGTACTTC CASSLQGARETQYF
TRBJ2-3 - - TRBV7-9 TGTGCCAGCCTAGGGGGGATTGGTGGTACGCAGTATTTT CASLGGIGGTQYF
TRBJ2-1 - - TRBV4-2 TGTGCCAGCAGCCAAGGGGGGTCCTACAATGAGCAGTTCTTC CASSQGGSYNEQFF
TRBJ2-5 - - TRBV9 TGTGCCAGCAGCGTAAGTAGCGGCCAAGAGACCCAGTACTTC CASSVSSGQETQYF
TRBJ1-1 - - TRBV27 TGTGCCAGCAGTTTAGGTCTGGAGAGGACTGAAGCTTTCTTT CASSLGLERTEAFF
TRBJ2-1 - - TRBV7-9 TGTGCCAGCAGCCCGACGGATAAACGCCACAATGAGCAGTTCTTC CASSPTDKRHNEQFF
TRBJ2-3 - - TRBV30 TGTGCCTGGAACACAGGGAGCAGTTTGGCAGATACGCAGTATTTT CAWNTGSSLADTQYF
TRBJ2-5 TRBD2 - TRBV5-5 TGTGCCAGCAGCCCAGGGCGTAGCGGGGGGCTCTTGGGAGGAGAGACCCAGTACTTC CASSPGRSGGLLGGETQYF
TRBJ1-4 - - TRBV7-8 TGTGCCAGCAGCTTAGCCGGCAGGGATGAGGAAAAACTGTTTTTT CASSLAGRDEEKLFF
TRBJ1-3 - - TRBV29-1 TGCAGCGTTGAACGGGAACAGGGAGGCGGAAACACCATATATTTT CSVEREQGGGNTIYF
TRBJ1-6 TRBD1 few TRBV5-8 TGTGCCAGCAGCCACGGACAGGGTTATTCACCCCTCCACTTT CASSHGQGYSPLHF
TRBJ1-4 - - TRBV13 TGTGCCAGCAGCTTAGGACACTTGAATGAAAAACTGTTTTTT CASSLGHLNEKLFF
TRBJ2-5 - - TRBV11-3 TGTGCCAGCGGGGTTGGGGGGACGGAGACCCAGTACTTC CASGVGGTETQYF
TRBJ1-2 - - TRBV9 TGTGCCAGCAGCGTAGCTGAGGGCCTCGGCTATGGCTACACCTTC CASSVAEGLGYGYTF
TRBJ1-1 TRBD1 - TRBV5-1 TGCGCCAGCAGCGTAGGGTGGACAGGCGTTAACACTGAAGCTTTCTTT CASSVGWTGVNTEAFF
TRBJ1-5 TRBD1 - TRBV7-2 TGTGCCAGCAGCTTAAGACAGGGTAGTCAGCCCCAGCATTTT CASSLRQGSQPQHF
TRBJ1-2 TRBD1 - TRBV6-1 TGTGCCAGCAGTGAAGTTGGGACAGCCTATGGCTACACCTTC CASSEVGTAYGYTF
TRBJ1-4 TRBD1 - TRBV15 TGTGCCACCAGCAGTGTACAGGGGGCGGATGAAAAACTGTTTTTT CATSSVQGADEKLFF
TRBJ1-1 - - TRBV4-1 TGCGCCAGTGGGCCCTACGGGGATACTGAAGCTTTCTTT CASGPYGDTEAFF
TRBJ1-2 TRBD1 few TRBV4-2 TGTGCCAGCAGCCAAGGACAGGGTCGAGGCTACACCTTC CASSQGQGRGYTF
TRBJ2-5 - - TRBV24-1 TGTGCCACCAGTGACCCTGGGGCCCGTAGGGTGACCCAGTACTTC CATSDPGARRVTQYF
TRBJ2-4 TRBD1 - TRBV5-1 TGCGCCAGCAGGGACCCTGATCAGACAGGGAACGGCAAAAACATTCAGTACTTC CASRDPDQTGNGKNIQYF
TRBJ1-5 - - TRBV3-1/TRBV3-2 TGTGCCAGCAGCCAAGATCTCGTGCCTTATCAGCCCCAGCATTTT CASSQDLVPYQPQHF
TRBJ2-1 - - TRBV7-2 TGTGCCAGCAGGTCACCCGTGGGAAGGGCCTATGAGCAGTTCTTC CASRSPVGRAYEQFF
TRBJ2-7 - - TRBV11-2 TGTGCCAGCAGCTTATTTCTGGCGGGGCAAGGAGAGCAGTACTTC CASSLFLAGQGEQYF
TRBJ2-1 - once TRBV11-3 TGTGCCAGCAGCTTAGGGTGGGCTAATGAGCAGTTCTTC CASSLGWANEQFF
TRBJ1-4 TRBD1 - TRBV6-5 TGTGCCAGCAGTTACACAGGGGGTAATGAAAAACTGTTTTTT CASSYTGGNEKLFF
TRBJ2-5 - - TRBV7-9 TGTGCCAGCAGCTTAACGTACTTC CASSLTYF
TRBJ1-4 - - TRBV7-9 TGTGCCAGCAGCGGTAGTGGCCGGGGATTTAATGAAAAACTGTTTTTT CASSGSGRGFNEKLFF
TRBJ1-2 - - TRBV12-3/TRBV12-4 TGTGCCAGCAGTTTAGCCGAGGGCTACACCTTC CASSLAEGYTF
TRBJ1-2 - - TRBV7-9 TGTGCCAGCAGCCTCTCGGCGGATGGCTACACCTTC CASSLSADGYTF
TRBJ1-6 TRBD1 - TRBV5-1 TGCGCCAGCAGCCTGGAAACAGGGGACAATTCACCCCTCCACTTT CASSLETGDNSPLHF
TRBJ1-2 - - TRBV7-9 TGTGCCAGCTCCTCGACGACAGCGAACTATGGCTACACCTTC CASSSTTANYGYTF
TRBJ1-2 - - TRBV15 TGTGCCACCAGCAGAGACCGGGGGGGCTACACCTTC CATSRDRGGYTF
TRBJ2-5 - - TRBV4-2 TGTGCCAGCAGCCAATTCAGGGGACTCGAGGTAGGAGAGACCCAGTACTTC CASSQFRGLEVGETQYF
TRBJ1-2 - - TRBV18 TGTGCCAGCTCACCACCGACAGGTCTTGGCTACACCTTC CASSPPTGLGYTF
TRBJ2-7 TRBD2 - TRBV6-5 TGTGCCAGCAGTTTTCAGACTAGCGGGGACTACGAGCAGTACTTC CASSFQTSGDYEQYF
TRBJ1-5 - - TRBV6-1 TGTGCCAGCAGTGATTTGTGGGCAGGTACCAATCAGCCCCAGCATTTT CASSDLWAGTNQPQHF
TRBJ1-6 - - TRBV25-1 TGTGCCAGCAGTGAAGGGGAGCGATCACCCCTCCACTTT CASSEGERSPLHF
TRBJ1-6 - - TRBV18 TGTGCCAGCTCACTGCGGGGGGCAGGGGCACCCCTCCACTTT CASSLRGAGAPLHF
TRBJ2-1 - - TRBV7-7 TGTGCCAGCAGGGCCACAGGGAACAATGAGCAGTTCTTC CASRATGNNEQFF
TRBJ1-6 TRBD1 - TRBV2 TGTGCCAGCATCAGGGACAGGGGGCCCTCACCCCTCCACTTT CASIRDRGPSPLHF
TRBJ1-6 - - TRBV7-9 TGTGCCAGCAGCTTATTGAATTCACCCCTCCACTTT CASSLLNSPLHF